The entry below gives a single T cell receptor beta chain sequence along with its context. The antigen is unknown. The V gene's germline CDR1 is SGHTA and CDR2 FQGNSA. Trimming took off 3 bases at V and 6 bases at J, with 6 bases between the two ends. CDR3 length: 12 residues. This sample was taken from a study of T cells after yellow fever vaccination. The TCR cDNA carried a universal primer site and UMIs from 5'RACE template switching. TCRdb re-called the 5' RACE reads with MiXCR, one entry per CDR3 protein. This repertoire shows 550,000 to 750,000 distinct CDR3 sequences, approximately 12% found once; its top ten account for more than 12%. Whole-study results and caveats: Weaker, the secondary response peaked sooner, at day 5 versus 15. Relatively few clonotypes were ones that appeared in both CD4 and CD8 compartments. Booster sampling recovered most clones from primary vaccination (under 97% CD4, roughly 90% CD8).

Sequencing used PBMCs, obtained on the day of the yellow fever booster vaccination. The chain employs TRBV7-2 and TRBJ2-1; D gene unclear. This receptor was identified in a man under 40 who received the YFV17D yellow fever vaccine. The CDR3 is CASSFHSNEQFF. In nucleotides, the CDR3 is TGTGCCAGCAGCTTTCACAGCAATGAGCAGTTCTTC.